The 2 T cell receptor beta chains presented below share a single source sample, sequenced in a study of blood T cell repertoires in COVID-19. The method was immunoSEQ multiplex PCR; TCRdb's version includes in-frame clones alone and lacks a portion of them. The table shows approximately 230,000 clones, with about 90% occurring only once. Sequencing was done on a sample of PBMCs or T cells enriched from blood (not recorded which). These receptors were obtained from a woman between 25 and 40 years old with acute COVID-19.

The chain has TRBV2 and TRBJ2-5; TRBD2 matches at 11 bases. The CDR3 has 17 residues. Germline V CDR1 and CDR2: SNHLY, FYNNEI. V shed 4 bases and J 3 bases; nucleotides not matched to a gene: 10. The CDR3 region is CASSGVAGGPGKETQYF. CDR3 in DNA: TGTGCCAGCAGTGGGGTAGCGGGGGGGCCCGGAAAAGAGACCCAGTACTTC. Supplemented by reference TRBV2 and TRBJ2-5, the full variable domain reads EPEVTQTPSHQVTQMGQEVILRCVPISNHLYFYWYRQILGQKVEFLVSFYNNEISEKSEIFDDQFSVERPDGSNFTLKIRSTKLEDSAMYFCASSGVAGGPGKETQYFGPGTRLLVL.

The chain is built from TRBV28 and TRBJ2-1, with TRBD1 identical over 9 bases. The trim removed 8 bases at V and 10 bases at J, leaving 9 bases unmatched. This CDR3 has 13 amino acids. CDR1 is MDHEN and CDR2 is SYDVKM in the germline V gene. The CDR3 DNA reads as TGTGCCAGCGCCGGGACAGGGATAAGGGAGCAGTTCTTC. Translated: CASAGTGIREQFF.